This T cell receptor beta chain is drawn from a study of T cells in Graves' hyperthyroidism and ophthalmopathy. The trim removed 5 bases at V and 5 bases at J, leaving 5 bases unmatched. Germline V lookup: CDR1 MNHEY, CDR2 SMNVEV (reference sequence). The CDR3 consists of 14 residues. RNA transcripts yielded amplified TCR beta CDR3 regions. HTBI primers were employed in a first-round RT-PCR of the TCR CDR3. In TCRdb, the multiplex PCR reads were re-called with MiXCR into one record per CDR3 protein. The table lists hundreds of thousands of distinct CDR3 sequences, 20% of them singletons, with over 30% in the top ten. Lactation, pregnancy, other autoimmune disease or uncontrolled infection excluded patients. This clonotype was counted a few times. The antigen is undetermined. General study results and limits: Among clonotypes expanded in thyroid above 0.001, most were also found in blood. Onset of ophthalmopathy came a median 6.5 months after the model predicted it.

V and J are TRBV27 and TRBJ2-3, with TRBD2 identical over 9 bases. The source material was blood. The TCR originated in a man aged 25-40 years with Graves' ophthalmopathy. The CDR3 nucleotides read TGTGCCAGCAGTATCCTTAGCGGGAGAGATACGCAGTATTTT. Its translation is CASSILSGRDTQYF.